This T cell receptor beta chain was documented in a study of beta chain features in type 1 diabetes listed by TCRdb under 2018. Some background on the complete study: Mean age, gender distribution, total cell number and subset yield were not different between patients and healthy donors. A total of roughly 98,000,000 sorted cells were examined across all samples, and a strong correlation was observed between cell number per subset and RNA yield. Regulatory and stem cell-like memory subsets were obtained from only 8 patients and roughly eight healthy donors, while naive and central memory subsets were obtained from all 30 or so donors. In the study, TCRB repertoires of sorted circulating CD4+ T cell subsets from recently diagnosed type 1 diabetes patients were compared with those of matched healthy donors. Broad study findings and their caveats: Naive, central memory and regulatory TCRB repertoires appeared more similar among patients than among healthy donors. Type 1 diabetes patients showed a moderate but significant shortening of TCRB CDR3 length in all four CD4+ subsets. At VDJ recombination sites, type 1 diabetes patients had fewer insertions and more deleted nucleotides, which implies abnormalities in thymic rearrangement. Shorter templates might be favored by PCR, yet because patient and control samples were amplified and corrected together, any such skew would affect both groups equally. Because cDNA was sequenced instead of genomic DNA, activated cells with high expression could be over-represented, although the groups did not differ in activation or CD3 levels. Because the HLA sub-analyses included only small numbers of individuals, any influence of HLA type on TCRB rearrangement was left unresolved.

Sequences SGHDT (CDR1) and YYEEEE (CDR2) are obtained from the germline V gene. The CDR3, from cysteine to phenylalanine, totals 15 residues. Solely the CDR3 DNA is kept, with 45 bases framed from the first base. V is shortened by 0 bases, J by 3 bases, and the region joining them spans 10 bases. The entire isolated RNA was reverse transcribed using the High Capacity cDNA Reverse Transcription Kit, and thus expressed TCRB transcripts were sequenced. Deep immunoSEQ sequencing was applied to naive, central memory and regulatory T cell samples, giving an average of roughly 3.5 million total reads per sample. Sorted cells were lysed in RLT buffer and RNA was extracted with DNase-treated RNeasy Micro or Mini kits, depending on cell number. To prevent cross-contamination, each cell subset was processed individually, whereas patient and healthy donor samples were processed jointly. The immunoSEQ multiplex PCR was used to amplify TCRB sequences from cDNA, generating 87-bp fragments that spanned the CDR3 region. Sequencing of the amplicons was done on the Illumina HiSeq platform. The authors' analysis ran thus. PCR bias was computationally corrected using synthetic template baselines, reads within Hamming distance 2 were collapsed, and singletons that could not be merged were discarded. Reads were aligned to IMGT to assign V, D and J genes, CDR3 length, and insertions or deletions at six rearrangement sites. Clonotype counts were normalized to sorted cell number within each subset before computing true diversity and Gini coefficients with the tcR R package. The overlap coefficient, calculated on TCRB nucleotide sequences, was used to measure repertoire sharing. Sourced from immuneACCESS, this table was stored by TCRdb with only in-frame sequences that have V and J called. A share of the clones is absent; for the studies checked, an unresolved V gene accounts for under half, and the remainder has no known explanation. D and trimming come from the DNA, and the V and J calls and clone size come from that table. The sample table holds around 70,000 clones, of which approximately 50% were seen once. Of the sample, roughly 0.7% is held by the ten largest clones.

This clone was detected only a few times. Its antigen is unknown. Qualities for individual bases were not recorded, and no much larger clone is one base off. Each donor gave one peripheral blood draw, approximately 0.11 L on average, collected into heparinised tubes. Naive, central memory, regulatory and stem cell-like memory CD4+ T cells were sorted on a BD FACSAria II using a panel including CD45RO, CCR7, CD25, CD127, CD95 and CD27. A purity above 98% was achieved for all sorted populations. PBMCs were separated immediately by Lymphoprep density gradient centrifugation and were stained directly, without being cultured. So that batch effects would be minimized, each experiment stained and sorted samples in pairs, pairing one healthy donor with one patient.

Material: central memory CD4+ T cells from blood. The sequence joins TRBV5-6 to TRBJ1-3; the D gene assignment is ambiguous. The receptor was isolated from a man aged 25-45 years with type 1 diabetes. The nucleotide sequence is TGTGCCAGCAGCTTGGGGACTCCGGTTGGAAACACCATATATTTT. This codes for CASSLGTPVGNTIYF.